This TCR beta chain was recorded in a study of metastatic and nonmetastatic thyroid tumors. Looking at the study overall: Repertoire comparisons spanned blood and tumor or nodule tissue from malignant and benign thyroid patients.

Per the germline V gene, CDR1 is SEHNR and CDR2 is FQNEAQ (reference sequence). This CDR3 is built from 15 residues. No patient received treatment before thyroid surgery. This clone has only a few counts. A much larger clone is a single base away; this may be a read error. In the authors' methods: It was from CDR3 differences across clinicopathological groups that a distant-metastasis classifier for papillary thyroid cancer was built. With MiXCR, TCRdb called clones anew from the PCR reads. The V and J calls were not made by the authors but by TCRdb's processing. The repertoire holds tens of thousands of clones, with approximately 19% as singletons.

The clonotype originates from a female donor with papillary thyroid cancer or a benign thyroid nodule (not recorded which). Some clones in this sample may be carry-over from other donors' samples. The sample consisted of blood. This sequence joins TRBV7-9 and TRBJ1-4; TRBD1 aligns across 7 bases. DNA for the CDR3: TGTGCCCGCAGCGCGACAGGGCTAACTAATGAAAAACTGTTTTTT. Protein sequence: CARSATGLTNEKLFF.